This T cell receptor (beta chain) appears in the sequencing data of a study of read filtering for tumor transcriptome and immune sequencing (dated by TCRdb to between 2020 and 2021). Study-wide context: The cohort had around 18 male and 11 to 15 female patients with a mean age of roughly 70 years, ranging from roughly 40 to 90. Using the same bone marrow samples, the study ran both targeted immune repertoire sequencing and bulk whole-transcriptome sequencing and then compared the TCR repertoires from each method. Per sample, about 3.5 to 11 million TCR-region mapped reads were obtained with IR-seq, compared with only roughly 85 to 1273 with RNA-seq. Under revised international staging, fewer than ten patients fell into R-ISS I, 15 or so into R-ISS II and roughly 7 into R-ISS III. After DNase treatment, whole-transcriptome libraries were prepared using the TruSeq RNA Access Library Prep Kit. As a main aim, a read-filtering strategy for immune repertoire data was addressed, with the specific question being whether clonotypes supported by a single read should be removed. Overall study results and their limits: In IR-seq, single-read clonotypes were approximately 81% of clonotypes but around 3.2% of total reads; in RNA-seq they were about three quarters of clonotypes and around 40% of reads. The sorted CD138-negative fraction was composed of a mixed bone marrow immune population rather than of purified T cells. Compared with RNA-seq, IR-seq captured clonotypes at much greater depth and more reliably, and a smaller IR-seq throughput was enough to identify most of the shared clonotypes. Removing single-read clonotypes increased the correlation between IR-seq and RNA-seq shared clonotype proportions.

Each patient had bone marrow sampled at the time of active disease. Bone marrow mononuclear cells were isolated by Ficoll-Hypaque density gradient centrifugation. Myeloma plasma cells were removed and CD138-negative cells were obtained by negative selection following labeling with CD138 magnetic microbeads on a MACS separator. Flow cytometry on an Attune NxT with CD138 antibodies was used to check the purity of the isolated cells. TRIzol reagent was used to extract total RNA, and a NanoDrop spectrophotometer was used to quantify the extracted RNA. For each patient, the CD138-negative bone marrow sample underwent paired RNA-seq and IR-seq. Starting from about 400 ng RNA, TCR libraries were constructed with the Immunoverse kit using molecular barcoded adaptors that cover the alpha/delta and beta/gamma chains. TCR library preparation was performed with the same RNA that was used for transcriptome sequencing. Sequencing of the TCR libraries was done on an Illumina HiSeq 4000 with 2 x 150 cycles. On the authors' methods: Using MiXCR, which included quality filtering and error correction, TCR reads were aligned to human V, D, J and C references and then assembled into CDR3 clonotypes. Clonotype counts and gene usage diversity were analyzed with the tcR package in R. For inspection of raw mapping reads, RNA-seq reads were mapped by STAR aligner version 2.5.3a onto GRCh37 of the human genome. To test how sequencing depth affected the clonotypes detected, IR-seq fastq files were randomly downsampled with Seqtk 1.3. In-frame beta chains were kept once TCRdb had trimmed the public reads at Q25 with fastp and called clones with MiXCR. Records with the same CDR3 protein are collapsed into one entry carrying the most frequent genes and DNA. The V and J calls were determined by TCRdb, not by the authors. In this sample the table shows tens of thousands of distinct CDR3 sequences, about a fifth of which occur a single time. The biggest ten clones account for about 14% of the sample.

From a lookup of the germline V gene, CDR1 and CDR2 are MNHNS and SASEGT. Ends trimmed: V by 10 bases, J by 0 bases; bases unmatched to a gene: 9. The CDR3 holds 15 amino acids from the cysteine to the phenylalanine. CDR3 DNA is the only sequence kept; it has 45 bases, read in frame from the first base. Comments on this clonotype: Its antigen is still unknown. A far bigger clonotype differs at one base, so this is likely a read error.

This sequence uses TRBV6-1 and TRBJ2-1; 7 central nucleotides agree with TRBD1. This TCR came from a donor aged 40 or older with multiple myeloma. Sample: a population of CD138-negative cells sorted from bone marrow. What this sample's cell subset or site label stands for: bone marrow mononuclear cells depleted of CD138+ plasma/myeloma cells by negative magnetic selection. The encoded CDR3 is CANRGIESSYNEQFF. In nucleotides, the sequence is TGTGCCAACAGGGGTATCGAGAGCTCCTACAATGAGCAGTTCTTC.